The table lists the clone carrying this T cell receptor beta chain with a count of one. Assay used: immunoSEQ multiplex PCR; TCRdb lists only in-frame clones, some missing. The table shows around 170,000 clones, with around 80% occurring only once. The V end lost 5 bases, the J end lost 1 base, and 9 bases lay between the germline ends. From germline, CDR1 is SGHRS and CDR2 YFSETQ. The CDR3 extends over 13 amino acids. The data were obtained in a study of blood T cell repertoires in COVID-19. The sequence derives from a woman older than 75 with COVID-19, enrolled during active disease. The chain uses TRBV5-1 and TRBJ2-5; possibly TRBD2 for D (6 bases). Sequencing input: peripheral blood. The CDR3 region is CASSRDSQETQYF. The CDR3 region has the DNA TGCGCCAGCAGTCGGGACTCCCAAGAGACCCAGTACTTC.